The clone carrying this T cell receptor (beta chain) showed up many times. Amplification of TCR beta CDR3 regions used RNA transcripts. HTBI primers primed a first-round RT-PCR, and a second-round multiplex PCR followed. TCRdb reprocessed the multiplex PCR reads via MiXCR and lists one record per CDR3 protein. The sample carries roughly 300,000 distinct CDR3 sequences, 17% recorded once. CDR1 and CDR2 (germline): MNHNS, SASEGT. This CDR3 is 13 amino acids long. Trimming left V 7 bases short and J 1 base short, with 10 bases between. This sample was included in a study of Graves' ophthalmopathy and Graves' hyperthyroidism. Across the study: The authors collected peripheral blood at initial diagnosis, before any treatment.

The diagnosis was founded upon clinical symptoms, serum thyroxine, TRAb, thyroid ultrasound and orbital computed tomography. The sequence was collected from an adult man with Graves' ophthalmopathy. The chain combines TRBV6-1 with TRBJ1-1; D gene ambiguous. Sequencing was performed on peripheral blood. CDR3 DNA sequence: TGTGCCAGCATCCCAACAGCGAACACTGAAGCTTTCTTT. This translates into CASIPTANTEAFF.